The rows below give T cell receptor beta chains drawn from one sample of a study of T cell changes during pregnancy in multiple sclerosis. TCRdb's table, derived via immunoSEQ multiplex PCR, lists solely in-frame clones and lacks some. The profile shows about 80,000 clones, 92% of them singletons. The sequencing here drew on peripheral blood, taken before pregnancy. These receptors were taken from a female donor with multiple sclerosis, enrolled in a pregnancy study. Both conserved end residues are part of each CDR3. Expanded clones are given a class, and other clones once, few, many or no size at all.

CDR3aa: CASSPGTGGELGQPQHF
j_gene: TRBJ1-5
v_gene: TRBV7-6
abundance: -

CDR3aa: CASSISGLGTEAFF
j_gene: TRBJ1-1
v_gene: TRBV19
abundance: -

CDR3aa: CASSLSTGTGEISYEQYF
j_gene: TRBJ2-7
v_gene: TRBV4-1
abundance: -

CDR3aa: CASSRPHATNEKLFF
j_gene: TRBJ1-4
v_gene: TRBV14
abundance: -

CDR3aa: CASKQGAVHGYTF
j_gene: TRBJ1-2
v_gene: TRBV6-5
abundance: few

CDR3aa: CASSDVLQETQYF
j_gene: TRBJ2-5
v_gene: TRBV6-1
abundance: -

CDR3aa: CASRQGNQPQHF
j_gene: TRBJ1-5
v_gene: TRBV6-1
abundance: -

CDR3aa: CASSQTGLGEKLFF
j_gene: TRBJ1-4
v_gene: TRBV4-1
abundance: -

CDR3aa: CASSQEELSSYNEQFF
j_gene: TRBJ2-1
v_gene: TRBV4-1
abundance: -

CDR3aa: CASSPLAGGYNEQFF
j_gene: TRBJ2-1
v_gene: TRBV6-6
abundance: once

CDR3aa: CASSYKGQGNSPLHF
j_gene: TRBJ1-6
v_gene: TRBV11-2
abundance: -

CDR3aa: CASSRPGYEQFF
j_gene: TRBJ2-1
v_gene: TRBV11-2
abundance: -

CDR3aa: CASSQTGYNEQFF
j_gene: TRBJ2-1
v_gene: TRBV14
abundance: -

CDR3aa: CASSQDAGFGYTF
j_gene: TRBJ1-2
v_gene: TRBV14
abundance: -

CDR3aa: CASSQEMAGDTEAFF
j_gene: TRBJ1-1
v_gene: TRBV4-1
abundance: -

CDR3aa: CASSLGHREGSPLHF
j_gene: TRBJ1-6
v_gene: TRBV7-9
abundance: -

CDR3aa: CASRKSERVNEKLFF
j_gene: TRBJ1-4
v_gene: TRBV6-5
abundance: -

CDR3aa: CASSPPVGGTDTQYF
j_gene: TRBJ2-3
v_gene: TRBV18
abundance: -

CDR3aa: CASSYPGQEAFF
j_gene: TRBJ1-1
v_gene: TRBV6-5
abundance: -

CDR3aa: CASSLFWAAYNEQFF
j_gene: TRBJ2-1
v_gene: TRBV5-6
abundance: -

CDR3aa: CASSYPSTASTDTQYF
j_gene: TRBJ2-3
v_gene: TRBV7-9
abundance: -

CDR3aa: CASSWDRGGTAQYF
j_gene: TRBJ2-3
v_gene: TRBV10-1
abundance: -

CDR3aa: CASSLRSGGADNEQFF
j_gene: TRBJ2-1
v_gene: TRBV7-3
abundance: -

CDR3aa: CAITPGLAGGKPYNEQFF
j_gene: TRBJ2-1
v_gene: TRBV10-3
abundance: -

CDR3aa: CASSQAGGHQETQYF
j_gene: TRBJ2-5
v_gene: TRBV11-1
abundance: -